This T cell receptor beta chain appears in the sequencing data of a study of T cells in Graves' hyperthyroidism and ophthalmopathy. The TCR beta CDR3 regions underwent amplification using RNA transcripts as the source. The TCR CDR3 first-round RT-PCR relied on the HTBI primer set. MiXCR, run by TCRdb on the multiplex PCR reads, gives a single entry per CDR3 protein. The table includes 250,000 to 300,000 distinct CDR3 sequences, approximately 12% detected once. CDR1 is SGHVS and CDR2 is FQNEAQ in the germline V gene. The V and J ends lost 2 bases and 2 bases respectively, with 11 bases between them. The CDR3 sequence is 15 residues long. This clonotype was found many times.

The TCR was taken from a woman aged 25 to 39 with Graves' hyperthyroidism that later progressed to Graves' ophthalmopathy. The V and J genes are TRBV7-8 and TRBJ2-3, with D possibly matching TRBD2 (5 bases). Material for sequencing was blood. The CDR3 sequence is CASSLTGIHTDTQYF. The CDR3 bases are TGTGCCAGCAGCTTAACCGGGATACACACAGATACGCAGTATTTT.